The present TCR beta chain was sequenced within a study of Tregs in tolerant kidney transplant recipients. Libraries were prepared by immunoSEQ multiplex PCR; TCRdb keeps only in-frame clonotypes and omits some of them. This sample has approximately 99,000 clones, with around 87% found just once. This clone occurred a few times. V gave up 8 bases and J gave up 2 bases, with 7 bases separating them. The CDR3 sequence is 11 residues long. Per the germline V gene, CDR1 is MNHEY and CDR2 is SVGAGI. This receptor was identified in a human donor who received a combined kidney and bone marrow transplant. The source was CD4+ T cells from blood, collected before the transplant. The gene calls are TRBV6-5 and TRBJ2-7, with D possibly being TRBD1 (6 bases). This CDR3 reads CASGTPYEQYF. The CDR3, as DNA: TGTGCCAGCGGGACACCCTACGAGCAGTACTTC.